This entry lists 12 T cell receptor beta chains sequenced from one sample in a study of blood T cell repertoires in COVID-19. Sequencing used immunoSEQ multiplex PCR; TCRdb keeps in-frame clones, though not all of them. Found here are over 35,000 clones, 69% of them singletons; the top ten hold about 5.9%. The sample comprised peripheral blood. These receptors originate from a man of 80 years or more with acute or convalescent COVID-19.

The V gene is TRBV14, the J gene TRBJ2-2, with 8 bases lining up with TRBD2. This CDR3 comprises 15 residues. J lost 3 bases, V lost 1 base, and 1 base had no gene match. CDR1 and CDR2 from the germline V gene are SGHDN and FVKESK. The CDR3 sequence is CASSQGGRYTGELFF. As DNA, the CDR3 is TGTGCCAGCAGCCAAGGCGGGAGGTACACCGGGGAGCTGTTTTTT.

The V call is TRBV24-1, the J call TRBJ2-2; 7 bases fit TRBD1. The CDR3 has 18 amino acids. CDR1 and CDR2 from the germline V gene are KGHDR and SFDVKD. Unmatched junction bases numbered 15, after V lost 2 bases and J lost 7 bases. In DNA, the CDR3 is TGTGCCACCAGTGATTCGTCGGACAGGTCCGGCCCCAGCGGGGAGCTGTTTTTT. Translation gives CATSDSSDRSGPSGELFF.

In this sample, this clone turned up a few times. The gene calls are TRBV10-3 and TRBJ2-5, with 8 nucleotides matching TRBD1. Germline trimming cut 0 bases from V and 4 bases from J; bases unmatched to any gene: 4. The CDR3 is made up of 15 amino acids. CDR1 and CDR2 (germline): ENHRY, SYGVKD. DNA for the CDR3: TGTGCCATCAGTGAGTCGTTTACAGGGGGAGAGACCCAGTACTTC. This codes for CAISESFTGGETQYF.

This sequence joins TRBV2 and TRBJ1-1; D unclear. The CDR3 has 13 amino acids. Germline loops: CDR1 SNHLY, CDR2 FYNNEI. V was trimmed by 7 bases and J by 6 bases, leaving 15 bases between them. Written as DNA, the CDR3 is TGTGCCAGCACTATGGGCCGGAGGGCTGAAGCTTTCTTT. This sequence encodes CASTMGRRAEAFF.

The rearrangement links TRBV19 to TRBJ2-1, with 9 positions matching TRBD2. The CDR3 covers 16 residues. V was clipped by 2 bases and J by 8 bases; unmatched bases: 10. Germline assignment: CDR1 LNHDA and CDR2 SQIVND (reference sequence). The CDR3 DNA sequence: TGTGCCAGTAGTATAAGCCGAGGCGGGAGGGCCGATGAGCAGTTCTTC. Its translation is CASSISRGGRADEQFF.

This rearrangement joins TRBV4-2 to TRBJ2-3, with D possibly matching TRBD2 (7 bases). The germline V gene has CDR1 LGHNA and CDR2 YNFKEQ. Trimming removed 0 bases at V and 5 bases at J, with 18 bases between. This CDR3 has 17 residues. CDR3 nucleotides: TGTGCCAGCAGCCAAGATTTGATGACGGGGGGCAAAGATACGCAGTATTTT. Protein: CASSQDLMTGGKDTQYF.

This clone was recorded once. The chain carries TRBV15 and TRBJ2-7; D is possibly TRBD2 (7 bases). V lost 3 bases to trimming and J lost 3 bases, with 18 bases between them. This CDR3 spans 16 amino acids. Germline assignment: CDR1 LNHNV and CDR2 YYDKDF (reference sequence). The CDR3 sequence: CATSSPRGLADYEQYF. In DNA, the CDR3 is TGTGCCACCAGCAGTCCCCGGGGGCTAGCGGACTACGAGCAGTACTTC.

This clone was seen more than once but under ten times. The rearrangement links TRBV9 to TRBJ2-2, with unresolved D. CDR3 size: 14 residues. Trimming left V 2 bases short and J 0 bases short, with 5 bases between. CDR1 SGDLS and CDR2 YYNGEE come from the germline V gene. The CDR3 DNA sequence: TGTGCCAGCAGCGTGGCAGCGAACACCGGGGAGCTGTTTTTT. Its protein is CASSVAANTGELFF.

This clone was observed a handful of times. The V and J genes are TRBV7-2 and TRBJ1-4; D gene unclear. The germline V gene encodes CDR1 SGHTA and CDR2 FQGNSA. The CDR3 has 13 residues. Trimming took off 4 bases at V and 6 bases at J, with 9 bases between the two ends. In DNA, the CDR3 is TGTGCCAGCAGCTCCGGGTTGGATGAAAAACTGTTTTTT. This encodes CASSSGLDEKLFF.

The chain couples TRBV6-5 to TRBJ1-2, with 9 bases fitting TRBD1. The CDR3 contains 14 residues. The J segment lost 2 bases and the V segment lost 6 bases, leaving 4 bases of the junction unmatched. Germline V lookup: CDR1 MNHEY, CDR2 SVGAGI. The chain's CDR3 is CASRGGQGNYGYTF. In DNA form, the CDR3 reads TGTGCCAGCAGAGGCGGACAGGGGAACTATGGCTACACCTTC.

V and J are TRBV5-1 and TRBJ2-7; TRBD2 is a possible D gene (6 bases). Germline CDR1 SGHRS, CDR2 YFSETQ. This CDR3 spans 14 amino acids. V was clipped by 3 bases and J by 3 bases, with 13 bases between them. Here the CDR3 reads CASSWEAGDYEQYF. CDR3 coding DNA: TGCGCCAGCAGCTGGGAGGCAGGTGACTACGAGCAGTACTTC.

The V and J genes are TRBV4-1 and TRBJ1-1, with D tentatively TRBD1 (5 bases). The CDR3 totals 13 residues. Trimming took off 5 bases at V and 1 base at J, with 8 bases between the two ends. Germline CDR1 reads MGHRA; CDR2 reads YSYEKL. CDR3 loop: CASSLTGNTEAFF. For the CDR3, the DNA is TGCGCCAGCAGCTTAACAGGGAACACTGAAGCTTTCTTT.